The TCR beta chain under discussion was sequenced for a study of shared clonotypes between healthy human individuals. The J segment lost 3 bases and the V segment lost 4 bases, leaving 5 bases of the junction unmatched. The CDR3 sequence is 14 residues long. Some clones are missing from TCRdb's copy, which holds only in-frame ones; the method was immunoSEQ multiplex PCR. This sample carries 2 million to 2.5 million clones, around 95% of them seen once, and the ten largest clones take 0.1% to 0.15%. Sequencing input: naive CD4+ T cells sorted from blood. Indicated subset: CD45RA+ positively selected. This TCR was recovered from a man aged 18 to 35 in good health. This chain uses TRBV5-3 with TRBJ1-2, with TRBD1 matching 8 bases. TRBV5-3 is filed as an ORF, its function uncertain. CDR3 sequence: CARSRDRRYYGYTF. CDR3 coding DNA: TGTGCCAGAAGCCGGGACAGGAGGTACTATGGCTACACCTTC.